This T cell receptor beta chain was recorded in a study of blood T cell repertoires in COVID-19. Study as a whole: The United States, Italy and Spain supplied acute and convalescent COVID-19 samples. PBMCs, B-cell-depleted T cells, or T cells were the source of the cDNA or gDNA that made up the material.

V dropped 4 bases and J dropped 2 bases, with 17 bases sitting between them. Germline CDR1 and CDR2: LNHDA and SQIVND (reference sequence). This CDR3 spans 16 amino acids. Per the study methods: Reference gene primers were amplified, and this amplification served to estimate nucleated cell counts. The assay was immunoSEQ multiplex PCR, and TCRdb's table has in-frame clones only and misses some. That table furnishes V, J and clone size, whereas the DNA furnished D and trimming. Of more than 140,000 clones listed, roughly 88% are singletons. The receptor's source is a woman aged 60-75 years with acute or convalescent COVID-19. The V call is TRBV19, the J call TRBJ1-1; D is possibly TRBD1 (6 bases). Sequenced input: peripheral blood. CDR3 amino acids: CASSTPYRVVNTEAFF. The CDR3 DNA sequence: TGTGCCAGTAGTACGCCTTACAGGGTAGTTAACACTGAAGCTTTCTTT.